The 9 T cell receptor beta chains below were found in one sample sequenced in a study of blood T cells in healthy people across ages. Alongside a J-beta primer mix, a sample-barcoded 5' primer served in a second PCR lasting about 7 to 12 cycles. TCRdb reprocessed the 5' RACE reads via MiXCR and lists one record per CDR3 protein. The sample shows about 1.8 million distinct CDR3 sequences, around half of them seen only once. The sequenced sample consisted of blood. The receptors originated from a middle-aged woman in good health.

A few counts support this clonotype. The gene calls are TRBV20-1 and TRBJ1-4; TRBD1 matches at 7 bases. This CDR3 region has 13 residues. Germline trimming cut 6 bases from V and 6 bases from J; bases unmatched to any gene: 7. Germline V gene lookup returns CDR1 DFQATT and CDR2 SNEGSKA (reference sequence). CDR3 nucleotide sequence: TGCAGTGCCGGGGACAGTCTTCATGAAAAACTGTTTTTT. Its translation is CSAGDSLHEKLFF.

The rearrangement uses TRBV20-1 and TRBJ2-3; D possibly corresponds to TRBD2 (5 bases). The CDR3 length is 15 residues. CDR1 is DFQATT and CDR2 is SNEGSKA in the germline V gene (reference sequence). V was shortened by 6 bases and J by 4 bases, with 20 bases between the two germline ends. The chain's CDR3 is CSARAVRTQADTQYF. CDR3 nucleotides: TGCAGTGCCCGGGCTGTGCGGACTCAGGCAGATACGCAGTATTTT.

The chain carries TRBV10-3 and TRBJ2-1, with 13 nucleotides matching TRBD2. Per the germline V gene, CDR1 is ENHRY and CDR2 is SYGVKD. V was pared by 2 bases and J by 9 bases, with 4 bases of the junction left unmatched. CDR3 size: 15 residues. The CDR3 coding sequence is TGTGCCATCAGTGAGGGACTAGCGGGGGCGACTGAGCAGTTCTTC. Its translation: CAISEGLAGATEQFF.

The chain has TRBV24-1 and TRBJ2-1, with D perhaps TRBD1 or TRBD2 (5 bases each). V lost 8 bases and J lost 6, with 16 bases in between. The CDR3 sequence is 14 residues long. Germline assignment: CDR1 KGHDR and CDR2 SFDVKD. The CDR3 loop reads CATKKGYGTNEQFF. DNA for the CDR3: TGTGCCACCAAAAAGGGCTATGGGACCAATGAGCAGTTCTTC.

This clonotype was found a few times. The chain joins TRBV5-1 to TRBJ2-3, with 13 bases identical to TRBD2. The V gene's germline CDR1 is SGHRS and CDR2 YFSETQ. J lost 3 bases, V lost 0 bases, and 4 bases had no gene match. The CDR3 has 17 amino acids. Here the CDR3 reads CASSLGTSGGSTDTQYF. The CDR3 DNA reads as TGCGCCAGCAGCTTGGGGACTAGCGGGGGTTCGACAGATACGCAGTATTTT. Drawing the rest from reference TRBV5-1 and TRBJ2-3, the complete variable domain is KAGVTQTPRYLIKTRGQQVTLSCSPISGHRSVSWYQQTPGQGLQFLFEYFSETQRNKGNFPGRFSGRQFSNSRSEMNVSTLELGDSALYLCASSLGTSGGSTDTQYFGPGTRLTVL.

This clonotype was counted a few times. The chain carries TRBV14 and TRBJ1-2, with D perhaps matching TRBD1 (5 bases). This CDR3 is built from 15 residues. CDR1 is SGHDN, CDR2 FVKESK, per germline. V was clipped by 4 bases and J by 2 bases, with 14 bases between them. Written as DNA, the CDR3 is TGTGCCAGCAGCCCTGGGGCGGTTTCCAACTATGGCTACACCTTC. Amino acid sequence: CASSPGAVSNYGYTF.

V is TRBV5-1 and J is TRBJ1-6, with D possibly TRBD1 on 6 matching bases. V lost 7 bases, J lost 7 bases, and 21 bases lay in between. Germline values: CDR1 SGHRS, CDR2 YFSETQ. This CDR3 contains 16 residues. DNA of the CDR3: TGCGCCAGCGGTCCGACAGGCACGACCGCCAATTCACCCCTCCACTTT. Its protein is CASGPTGTTANSPLHF. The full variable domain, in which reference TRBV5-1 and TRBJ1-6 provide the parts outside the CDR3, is KAGVTQTPRYLIKTRGQQVTLSCSPISGHRSVSWYQQTPGQGLQFLFEYFSETQRNKGNFPGRFSGRQFSNSRSEMNVSTLELGDSALYLCASGPTGTTANSPLHFGNGTRLTVT.

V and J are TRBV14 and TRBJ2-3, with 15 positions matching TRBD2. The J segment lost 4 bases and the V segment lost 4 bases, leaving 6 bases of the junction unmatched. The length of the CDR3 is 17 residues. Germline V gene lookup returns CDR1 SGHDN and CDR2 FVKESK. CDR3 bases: TGTGCCAGCAGCCTCGGACTAGCGGGGGGGATACCAGATACGCAGTATTTT. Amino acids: CASSLGLAGGIPDTQYF.

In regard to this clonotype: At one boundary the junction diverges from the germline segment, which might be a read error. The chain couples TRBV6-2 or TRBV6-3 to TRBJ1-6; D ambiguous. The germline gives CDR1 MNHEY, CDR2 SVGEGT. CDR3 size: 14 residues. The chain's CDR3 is CASSASGNNSPPHF. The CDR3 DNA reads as TGCGCCAGCAGTGCCTCTGGAAATAATTCACCCCCCCACTTT.